Below are 18 T cell receptor beta chains sequenced from a single sample in a study of early T cells in non-severe SARS-CoV-2 infection. TCRdb processed the 5' RACE reads anew with MiXCR; each CDR3 protein has one entry. There are approximately 50,000 distinct CDR3 sequences in the sample; around 8% occur only once, and 3.5% to 4.5% lies in the top ten. The sequenced material came from whole blood. Source of these receptors: an adult who was a healthcare worker with PCR-confirmed SARS-CoV-2 infection or an uninfected control (not recorded which).

The chain couples TRBV19 to TRBJ2-2; D is ambiguous. Trimming took off 3 bases at V and 0 bases at J, with 8 bases between the two ends. The CDR3 is 15 amino acids. Germline V gene sequence: CDR1 LNHDA, CDR2 SQIVND (reference sequence). CDR3 nucleotide sequence: TGTGCCAGTAGTATCTGGCGGTCGAACACCGGGGAGCTGTTTTTT. Protein: CASSIWRSNTGELFF.

This clonotype was counted only a few times. This chain connects TRBV20-1 to TRBJ2-1; 8 bases line up with TRBD2. There are 14 residues in the CDR3. V shed 6 bases, J shed 4 bases, and the junction held 8 bases outside the gene matches. The germline V gene has CDR1 DFQATT and CDR2 SNEGSKA (reference sequence). Here the CDR3 reads CSAASGSGYNEQFF. The CDR3, as DNA: TGCAGTGCCGCGAGCGGGAGTGGGTACAATGAGCAGTTCTTC.

V is TRBV7-8 and J is TRBJ2-7, with a weak D call TRBD2 (5 bases). This CDR3 is built from 16 residues. Between the trimmed V and J ends, which lost 3 bases and 2 bases, there was a span of 17 bases. Germline lookup yields CDR1 SGHVS and CDR2 FQNEAQ. As DNA, the CDR3 is TGTGCCAGCAGCTTGAGATTTACCGGGATTACCTACGAGCAGTACTTC. This gives the protein CASSLRFTGITYEQYF.

The chain is built from TRBV5-1 and TRBJ2-7; D may correspond to TRBD1 or TRBD2 (5 bases each). Between the trimmed V and J ends, which lost 4 bases and 3 bases, there was a span of 17 bases. The CDR3 sequence is 15 residues long. From germline, CDR1 is SGHRS and CDR2 YFSETQ. The CDR3, as DNA: TGCGCCAGCAGCCGAGAGGGGACGACTTTCTACGAGCAGTACTTC. Residues: CASSREGTTFYEQYF.

This clonotype was seen at least ten times. The CDR3 DNA reads TGCGCCTCGCGCCGGGGGGGCCTAAACAATGAGCAGTTCTTC. Its protein is CASRRGGLNNEQFF. This rearrangement joins TRBV10-2 to TRBJ2-1, with 8 nucleotides matching TRBD2. The trim removed 11 bases at V and 5 bases at J, leaving 11 bases unmatched. Looked up from germline, CDR1 is WSHSY and CDR2 is SAAADI. The CDR3 spans 14 residues.

A few counts support this clonotype. The V and J genes are TRBV20-1 and TRBJ2-7; no clear D. CDR3 length: 11 residues. The V end was cut by 0 bases, the J end by 6 bases, with 6 bases between. From germline, CDR1 is DFQATT and CDR2 SNEGSKA (reference sequence). This CDR3 reads CSARDVTEQYF. DNA of the CDR3: TGCAGTGCTAGAGATGTCACCGAGCAGTACTTC.

At least ten counts were recorded for this clonotype. CDR3 in amino acids: CSARDPGLAGVAYEQYF. The DNA of the CDR3 is TGCAGTGCTAGAGATCCGGGACTAGCGGGAGTGGCCTACGAGCAGTACTTC. This chain links TRBV20-1 with TRBJ2-7, with TRBD2 identical over 14 bases. Germline CDR1 DFQATT, CDR2 SNEGSKA (reference sequence). The V segment lost 0 bases and the J segment 2 bases; nucleotides outside the gene matches: 6. The CDR3 extends over 17 amino acids.

The table lists this clonotype with a few counts. This chain links TRBV7-6 with TRBJ2-3; TRBD2 matches at 8 bases. This CDR3 region has 13 residues. The germline V gene has CDR1 SGHVS and CDR2 FNYEAQ. Here the CDR3 DNA reads TGTGCTATCGGGGGGGGGCTCCAGGATACGCAGTATTTT. It codes for CAIGGGLQDTQYF.

In this sample, this clonotype turned up a few times. This rearrangement joins TRBV25-1 to TRBJ2-3; D is ambiguous. Germline lookup yields CDR1 MGHDK and CDR2 SYGVNS. V was pared by 5 bases and J by 6 bases, with 9 bases between. This CDR3 comprises 12 residues. The CDR3 bases are TGTGCCAGCAGTTACGCCAGTGATACGCAGTATTTT. It is translated as CASSYASDTQYF. Complete variable domain (other parts from reference TRBV25-1 and TRBJ2-3): EADIYQTPRYLVIGTGKKITLECSQTMGHDKMYWYQQDPGMELHLIHYSYGVNSTEKGDLSSESTVSRIRTEHFPLTLESARPSHTSQYLCASSYASDTQYFGPGTRLTVL.

There are many counts of this clonotype. The gene calls are TRBV5-5 and TRBJ1-5, with D possibly matching TRBD1 (5 bases). There are 16 residues in the CDR3. Trimming cost V 4 bases and J 1 base, with 15 bases left between them. CDR1 and CDR2 (germline): SGHKS, YYEKEE (reference sequence). This chain's CDR3 is CASSAQGGISNQPQHF. CDR3 nucleotide sequence: TGTGCCAGCAGCGCCCAGGGAGGGATAAGCAATCAGCCCCAGCATTTT.

This clonotype was detected only a few times. The chain has TRBV12-3 or TRBV12-4 and TRBJ1-6; weak D call: TRBD1 (6 bases). This CDR3 is built from 15 residues. V was pared by 0 bases and J by 10 bases, with 13 bases between. CDR3 amino acids: CASSLAVGGQSPLHF. CDR3 DNA sequence: TGTGCCAGCAGTTTAGCGGTGGGGGGGCAATCACCCCTCCACTTT.

This clonotype has only a few counts. The chain recombines TRBV6-1 with TRBJ2-2; no firm D call. Between the trimmed V and J ends, which lost 2 bases and 1 base, there was a span of 14 bases. CDR1 is MNHNS, CDR2 SASEGT, per germline. The CDR3 loop spans 17 amino acids. CDR3 sequence: CASSESEPGGNTGELFF. CDR3 coding DNA: TGTGCCAGCAGTGAATCTGAACCGGGCGGGAACACCGGGGAGCTGTTTTTT.

In its sample, this clonotype was seen many times. The chain couples TRBV20-1 to TRBJ2-7; the D is unclear. There are 10 residues in the CDR3. Germline V gene sequence: CDR1 DFQATT, CDR2 SNEGSKA (reference sequence). The germline V and J ends were trimmed by 3 bases and 6 bases, with 6 bases remaining between them. Here the CDR3 reads CSAREVEQYF. DNA of the CDR3: TGCAGTGCTAGGGAAGTCGAGCAGTACTTC.

This clonotype has a handful of counts. J is TRBJ2-7 and V is TRBV5-6, with D maybe TRBD1 (6 bases). CDR1 and CDR2 (germline): SGHDT, YYEEEE. Trimming shortened V by 0 bases and J by 3 bases, and 10 bases separated the two germline ends. This CDR3 comprises 14 residues. CDR3 protein: CASSLGGGDYEQYF. The CDR3 coding sequence is TGTGCCAGCAGCTTGGGTGGGGGCGACTACGAGCAGTACTTC. Supplemented by reference TRBV5-6 and TRBJ2-7, the full variable domain reads DAGVTQSPTHLIKTRGQQVTLRCSPKSGHDTVSWYQQALGQGPQFIFQYYEEEERQRGNFPDRFSGHQFPNYSSELNVNALLLGDSALYLCASSLGGGDYEQYFGPGTRLTVT.

This clonotype has a count of ten or more. The chain carries TRBV20-1 and TRBJ2-1, with D possibly matching TRBD2 (5 bases). Germline CDR1 is DFQATT and CDR2 is SNEGSKA (reference sequence). This CDR3 comprises 15 residues. The germline V and J ends were trimmed by 1 base and 0 bases, with 10 bases remaining between them. In nucleotides, the CDR3 is TGCAGTGCTAGAGTGGGTGGGAGCTCCTACAATGAGCAGTTCTTC. This sequence encodes CSARVGGSSYNEQFF.

This clonotype occurred a few times. J is TRBJ2-2 and V is TRBV27; D is unresolved. Trimming stripped 0 bases from V and 7 bases from J, with 9 bases between. Germline loops: CDR1 MNHEY, CDR2 SMNVEV (reference sequence). CDR3 size: 14 residues. For the CDR3, the DNA is TGTGCCAGCAGTTTATCGAAGGGCGGCGGGGAGCTGTTTTTT. Its translation: CASSLSKGGGELFF.

This clonotype turned up a few times. The chain combines TRBV2 with TRBJ2-5; no reliable D call. The CDR3 has 14 amino acids. Between the trimmed V and J ends, which lost 6 bases and 5 bases, there was a span of 16 bases. CDR1 and CDR2 (germline): SNHLY, FYNNEI. The CDR3 DNA is TGTGCCAGCAGGAAGGACGGGCAAGGCGAGACCCAGTACTTC. The encoded protein is CASRKDGQGETQYF.

This clonotype was detected many times. V is TRBV6-6 and J is TRBJ1-1; 8 bases match TRBD1. Germline V gene lookup returns CDR1 MNHNY and CDR2 SVGAGI (reference sequence). The ends lost 6 bases at V and 4 bases at J; junction bases unmatched: 4. The CDR3 covers 13 residues. CDR3 sequence (DNA): TGTGCCAGCAGGGAGGACAGGGTCACTGAAGCTTTCTTT. Translation: CASREDRVTEAFF.